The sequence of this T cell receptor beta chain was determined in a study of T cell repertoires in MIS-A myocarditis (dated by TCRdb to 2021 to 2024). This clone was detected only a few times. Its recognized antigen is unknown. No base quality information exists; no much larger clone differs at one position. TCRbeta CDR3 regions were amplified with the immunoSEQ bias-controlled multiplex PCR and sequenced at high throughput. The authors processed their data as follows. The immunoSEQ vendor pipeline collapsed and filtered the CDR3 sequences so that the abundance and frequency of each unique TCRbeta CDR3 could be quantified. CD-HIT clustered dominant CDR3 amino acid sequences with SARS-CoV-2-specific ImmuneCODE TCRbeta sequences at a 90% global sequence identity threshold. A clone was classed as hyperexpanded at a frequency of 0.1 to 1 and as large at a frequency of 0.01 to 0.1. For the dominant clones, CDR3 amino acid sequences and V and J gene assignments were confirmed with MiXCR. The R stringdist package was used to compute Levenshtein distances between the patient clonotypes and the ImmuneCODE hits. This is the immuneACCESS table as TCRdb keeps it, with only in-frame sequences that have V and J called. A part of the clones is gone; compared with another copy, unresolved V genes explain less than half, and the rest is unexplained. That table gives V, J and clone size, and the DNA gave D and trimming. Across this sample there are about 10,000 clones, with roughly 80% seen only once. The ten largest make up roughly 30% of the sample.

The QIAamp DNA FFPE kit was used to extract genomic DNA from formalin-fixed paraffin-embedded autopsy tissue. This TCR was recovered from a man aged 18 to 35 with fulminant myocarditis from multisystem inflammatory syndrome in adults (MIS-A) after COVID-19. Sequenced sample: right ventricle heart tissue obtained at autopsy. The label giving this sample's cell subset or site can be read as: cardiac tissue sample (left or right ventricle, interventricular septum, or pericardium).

The CDR3: CASSFGQVGGAYNEQFF. The bases read TGTGCCAGCAGCTTTGGGCAAGTGGGAGGAGCCTACAATGAGCAGTTCTTC. This receptor chain uses TRBV13 and TRBJ2-1, with TRBD2 perhaps the D gene, on 6 matching bases. Measured from the cysteine to the phenylalanine, the CDR3 is 17 residues long. CDR3 DNA is the only sequence kept; it has 51 bases, read in frame from the first base. V loses 3 bases, J loses 2 bases, and the germline ends lie 17 bases apart. As encoded in the germline V gene (reference sequence), CDR1 is PRHDT while CDR2 is FYEKMQ.